The next 21 T cell receptor beta chains were all read from a single sample in a study of identical twins (dated by TCRdb to between 2015 and 2016). Libraries were constructed by 5' RACE. TCRdb names Illumina HiSeq 2000 as the instrument used. TCRdb reanalyzed the raw reads on its own, using fastp at Q25 for trimming and MiXCR for clone calling, and kept in-frame beta chains. Each CDR3 protein gets just one entry, which takes the most common genes and DNA from the rows behind it. This sample is represented by under 350,000 distinct CDR3 sequences; roughly 10% of them were singletons. The top ten constitute around 7.1% of the sample. This sample was also put to use in a study of yellow fever vaccine responses in identical twins.

The specimen was CD8+ T cells sorted from blood. The source of these receptors is a woman younger than 30 in good health.

V is TRBV20-1 and J is TRBJ2-7, with 7 bases lining up with TRBD2. The length of the CDR3 is 15 residues. From germline, CDR1 is DFQATT and CDR2 SNEGSKA (reference sequence). The junction had 8 bases not matched to a gene; V was cut back by 0 bases and J by 3 bases. The CDR3 DNA reads as TGCAGTGCTAGAGAGGGGACTACCCAGTTCTACGAGCAGTACTTC. It yields the protein CSAREGTTQFYEQYF.

There are a few counts of this clonotype. The chain has TRBV4-1 and TRBJ2-3; no clear D. Trimming cost V 1 base and J 4 bases, with 3 bases left between them. From germline, CDR1 is MGHRA and CDR2 YSYEKL. The CDR3 totals 12 residues. CDR3 in amino acids: CASSQAADTQYF. The CDR3 bases are TGCGCCAGCAGCCAAGCCGCAGATACGCAGTATTTT.

The chain couples TRBV20-1 to TRBJ2-7; 9 bases fit TRBD2. Germline-derived CDR1 and CDR2 are DFQATT and SNEGSKA (reference sequence). The CDR3 has 14 residues. After removal of 3 bases from V and 6 bases from J, the junction contained 9 bases not matched to a gene. The CDR3 is CSARERGAIGEQYF. CDR3 nucleotides: TGCAGTGCTAGGGAGCGGGGGGCGATTGGCGAGCAGTACTTC.

This clonotype was detected many times. The gene calls are TRBV6-1 and TRBJ2-1; D ambiguous. The length of the CDR3 is 15 residues. Deletions cut 6 bases from V and 1 base from J, with 13 bases between. Germline V lookup: CDR1 MNHNS, CDR2 SASEGT. This CDR3 reads CASRSALGSYNEQFF. The CDR3 DNA reads as TGTGCCAGCAGGTCCGCGTTGGGGTCCTACAATGAGCAGTTCTTC.

This clonotype was seen a few times. The V gene is TRBV11-2, the J gene TRBJ2-1, with 11 positions matching TRBD2. Germline lookup yields CDR1 SGHAT and CDR2 FQNNGV. The CDR3 spans 17 residues. J was trimmed by 4 bases and V by 0 bases; bases with no gene match: 5. CDR3 protein: CASSLEGLAGPYNEQFF. CDR3 bases: TGTGCCAGCAGCTTAGAAGGACTAGCGGGTCCGTACAATGAGCAGTTCTTC. Full variable domain (outside the CDR3, taken from reference TRBV11-2 and TRBJ2-1): EAGVAQSPRYKIIEKRQSVAFWCNPISGHATLYWYQQILGQGPKLLIQFQNNGVVDDSQLPKDRFSAERLKGVDSTLKIQPAKLEDSAVYLCASSLEGLAGPYNEQFFGPGTRLTVL.

This clonotype was recorded many times. The chain combines TRBV27 with TRBJ1-2; D gene unclear. The CDR3 runs to 15 residues. Germline V gene data show CDR1 as MNHEY and CDR2 as SMNVEV (reference sequence). With 4 bases removed from V and 2 bases from J, the gap between germline ends came to 14 bases. CDR3 residues: CASSSLGYRNYGYTF. CDR3 nucleotides: TGTGCCAGCAGTTCCCTAGGTTACCGAAACTATGGCTACACCTTC.

This clonotype was observed a handful of times. The chain has TRBV6-4 and TRBJ2-1; no definite D call. In germline, CDR1 is MRHNA, CDR2 SNTAGT. V was trimmed by 0 bases and J by 6 bases, leaving 6 bases between them. CDR3 length: 13 residues. CDR3 sequence (DNA): TGTGCCAGCAGTGACTCGATCCTCAATGAGCAGTTCTTC. This translates into CASSDSILNEQFF.

In its sample, this clonotype was seen many times. The chain combines TRBV4-1 with TRBJ1-1, with TRBD1 as a possible D gene (5 bases). Trimming took off 1 base at V and 5 bases at J, with 11 bases between the two ends. The CDR3 consists of 14 residues. Germline values: CDR1 MGHRA, CDR2 YSYEKL. The CDR3 DNA follows: TGCGCCAGCAGCCAAGGGTCGAGGGGAACTGAAGCTTTCTTT. It specifies CASSQGSRGTEAFF.

This clonotype was seen more than once but under ten times. The V call is TRBV20-1, the J call TRBJ2-3; D is unresolved. The V gene lost 1 base and the J gene lost 5 bases, with 4 bases spanning the gap. The CDR3 runs to 11 residues. Germline CDR1 DFQATT, CDR2 SNEGSKA (reference sequence). This chain's CDR3 is CSARGVDTQYF. The CDR3 DNA follows: TGCAGTGCTAGAGGTGTAGATACGCAGTATTTT.

This clonotype appeared a few times. The rearrangement joins TRBV20-1 to TRBJ2-1; 10 bases agree with TRBD2. The CDR3 has 17 amino acids. CDR1 is DFQATT, CDR2 SNEGSKA, per germline (reference sequence). After removal of 1 base from V and 10 bases from J, the junction contained 16 bases not matched to a gene. CDR3 nucleotides: TGCAGTGCTAGAGCCCAGGGGCTAGCGGGAGCTAGCGCCGAGCAGTTCTTC. The encoded protein is CSARAQGLAGASAEQFF.

This clonotype came up many times. The chain recombines TRBV6-1 with TRBJ2-3; D is possibly TRBD2 (5 bases). Per the germline V gene, CDR1 is MNHNS and CDR2 is SASEGT. V dropped 5 bases and J dropped 0 bases, with 9 bases sitting between them. This CDR3 is built from 14 residues. In DNA, the CDR3 is TGTGCCAGCAGTCCTCGGACTAGCACAGATACGCAGTATTTT. This encodes CASSPRTSTDTQYF.

This clonotype was counted only a few times. The chain joins TRBV7-9 to TRBJ2-3; 9 nucleotides align to TRBD2. Germline V lookup: CDR1 SEHNR, CDR2 FQNEAQ (reference sequence). Losses at the gene ends were 6 bases for V and 2 bases for J; bases not matched to a gene: 6. This CDR3 contains 15 residues. CDR3 bases: TGTGCCAGCAGTTCAGCGGGGGGTTCCACAGATACGCAGTATTTT. This codes for CASSSAGGSTDTQYF.

This chain uses TRBV6-4 with TRBJ2-1; TRBD1 matches 10 bases. This CDR3 has 13 residues. CDR1 and CDR2 from the germline V gene are MRHNA and SNTAGT. The J segment lost 6 bases and the V segment lost 10 bases, leaving 6 bases of the junction unmatched. CDR3 loop: CATGTGEGNEQFF. CDR3 sequence (DNA): TGTGCCACAGGGACAGGGGAGGGCAATGAGCAGTTCTTC.

The chain employs TRBV6-1 and TRBJ2-2; D ambiguous. This CDR3 has 13 residues. With 2 bases removed from V and 7 bases from J, the gap between germline ends came to 8 bases. Germline-derived CDR1 and CDR2 are MNHNS and SASEGT. Here the CDR3 reads CASSELTDGELFF. The CDR3 DNA reads as TGTGCCAGCAGTGAACTGACGGACGGGGAGCTGTTTTTT.

There are a few counts of this clonotype. The chain is built from TRBV5-1 and TRBJ2-1; 10 bases map to TRBD2. Germline V gene sequence: CDR1 SGHRS, CDR2 YFSETQ. The CDR3 sequence is 15 residues long. The V and J ends lost 7 bases and 8 bases, in that order; junction bases with no gene match: 12. In DNA form, the CDR3 reads TGCGCCAGCGGGAGGGGGACTAGCGTGTTCGATGAGCAGTTCTTC. It is translated as CASGRGTSVFDEQFF.

This clonotype has a handful of counts. V gene TRBV9 combines with J gene TRBJ2-1, with D tentatively TRBD2 (6 bases). V was shortened by 0 bases and J by 0 bases, with 10 bases between the two germline ends. This CDR3 is 16 amino acids long. Germline CDR1 SGDLS, CDR2 YYNGEE. CDR3 DNA sequence: TGTGCCAGCAGCGTAGATGCGGGGAGCTCCTACAATGAGCAGTTCTTC. This codes for CASSVDAGSSYNEQFF.

This clonotype has a handful of counts. The chain is built from TRBV7-3 and TRBJ2-7, with 10 bases fitting TRBD1. The V and J ends lost 5 bases and 6 bases, in that order; junction bases with no gene match: 7. The CDR3 contains 14 residues. Germline V gives CDR1 SGHTA, CDR2 FQGTGA. The CDR3: CASSPGTGDFEQYF. In DNA form, the CDR3 reads TGTGCCAGCAGCCCCGGGACAGGGGATTTCGAGCAGTACTTC.

This clonotype was recorded at least ten times. The V gene is TRBV27, the J gene TRBJ1-1, with 7 nucleotides matching TRBD1. From germline, CDR1 is MNHEY and CDR2 SMNVEV (reference sequence). This CDR3 is 15 amino acids long. The chain's CDR3 is CGTLRRTGPKTEAFF. CDR3 nucleotide sequence: TGTGGGACCCTTCGCAGGACAGGACCAAAGACTGAAGCTTTCTTT.

This clonotype was detected only a few times. The V gene is TRBV7-2, the J gene TRBJ2-7, with 7 positions matching TRBD2. Germline trimming cut 6 bases from V and 4 bases from J; bases unmatched to any gene: 6. Per germline, CDR1 SGHTA and CDR2 FQGNSA. The CDR3 extends over 13 amino acids. In DNA, the CDR3 is TGTGCCAGCAGACCTCCGGGGGGATACGAGCAGTACTTC. Translating it yields CASRPPGGYEQYF. Using reference TRBV7-2 and TRBJ2-7 for the parts outside the CDR3, the full variable domain is GAGVSQSPSNKVTEKGKDVELRCDPISGHTALYWYRQSLGQGLEFLIYFQGNSAPDKSGLPSDRFSAERTGGSVSTLTIQRTQQEDSAVYLCASRPPGGYEQYFGPGTRLTVT.

This clonotype occurred many times. The chain uses TRBV11-2 and TRBJ2-3; TRBD2 might be the D (6 bases). The length of the CDR3 is 17 residues. Germline-derived CDR1 and CDR2 are SGHAT and FQNNGV. The ends were cut back, 0 bases at V and 3 bases at J, with 16 bases in the middle. CDR3 nucleotide sequence: TGTGCCAGCAGCTTAGAAGAGGAGGGGTGGGCTACAGATACGCAGTATTTT. Its translation: CASSLEEEGWATDTQYF.

This clonotype has more than one count but fewer than ten. This sequence joins TRBV7-8 and TRBJ1-2; TRBD1 is a possible D gene (6 bases). CDR1 SGHVS and CDR2 FQNEAQ come from the germline V gene. The CDR3 is made up of 16 amino acids. V gave up 5 bases and J gave up 3 bases, with 19 bases separating them. The DNA for the CDR3 is TGTGCCAGCAGCCCCGTTTTGGCAGGGGTGGACTATGGCTACACCTTC. It codes for CASSPVLAGVDYGYTF. Based on the CDR3 plus reference TRBV7-8 and TRBJ1-2, the full variable domain is GAGVSQSPRYKVAKRGQDVALRCDPISGHVSLFWYQQALGQGPEFLTYFQNEAQLDKSGLPSDRFFAERPEGSVSTLKIQRTQQEDSAVYLCASSPVLAGVDYGYTFGSGTRLTVV.